These T cell receptor beta chains were read from a single sample in a study of T cells in Graves' hyperthyroidism and ophthalmopathy. TCRdb independently ran MiXCR on the multiplex PCR reads; one entry per CDR3 protein. The table shows fewer than 350,000 distinct CDR3 sequences, with 15% to 20% occurring only once. The sample was blood. The source is a woman between 50 and 59 years old with Graves' hyperthyroidism. Both conserved end residues are trimmed from each CDR3.

CDR3 protein	V gene	J gene
ASSLEGQGSNQPQH	TRBV11-2	TRBJ1-5
ASSAPGQGVTGELF	TRBV19	TRBJ2-2
ASSEGVGTEAF	TRBV12-3/TRBV12-4	TRBJ1-1
SARVPGGRQFEQF	TRBV20-1	TRBJ2-1
ASSSGPGRETQY	TRBV28	TRBJ2-5
ASSEGLAAYEQY	TRBV2	TRBJ2-7
AIMGTSDTDTQY	TRBV10-3	TRBJ2-3
SAPMGTGYEQY	TRBV20-1	TRBJ2-7
ASSFGLRDTQY	TRBV7-2	TRBJ2-3
ASSPLAGGPNERF	TRBV12-3/TRBV12-4	TRBJ2-1
AIRDTGELF	TRBV10-3	TRBJ2-2
AGSGTEETEAF	TRBV6-1	TRBJ1-1
ASSDLDRVTEAF	TRBV6-1	TRBJ1-1
ASSLMGGSTDTQY	TRBV28	TRBJ2-3
AWGRGSPLH	TRBV30	TRBJ1-6
ASSNRGSSYNSPLH	TRBV2	TRBJ1-6
ASSESGDQPQH	TRBV10-1	TRBJ1-5
ASSEASDRYNEQF	TRBV10-1	TRBJ2-1
ASSDKAKNIQY	TRBV2	TRBJ2-4
SARVASKADSSYEQY	TRBV20-1	TRBJ2-7
ASSGSSSGNTIY	TRBV7-9	TRBJ1-3
ASSETIPSGEQY	TRBV2	TRBJ2-7
ASSELRETQY	TRBV2	TRBJ2-5
AWTDIGFSDYGYT	TRBV30	TRBJ1-2
ASSPAYRDSNTEAF	TRBV12-3/TRBV12-4	TRBJ1-1
ATSRRGRATYEQY	TRBV15	TRBJ2-7
ASRLTGDFTDTQY	TRBV5-1	TRBJ2-3
ASSPGVRTDTQY	TRBV2	TRBJ2-3
ASSQRASGTYNEQF	TRBV4-1	TRBJ2-1
ASSPQVRSNEKLF	TRBV27	TRBJ1-4
ASTSGRIYNEQF	TRBV5-1	TRBJ2-1
ASIGDRVYNEQF	TRBV5-1	TRBJ2-1
ASSFRQLTHSNQPQH	TRBV28	TRBJ1-5
ASSAQGLNSGNTIY	TRBV19	TRBJ1-3
SARGGLNNQPQH	TRBV20-1	TRBJ1-5
ASTSGTSANEQF	TRBV12-3/TRBV12-4	TRBJ2-1
ASKVAGVSEQF	TRBV11-2	TRBJ2-1
SASGGITYNEQF	TRBV20-1	TRBJ2-1
ASSVGEGLGDQPQH	TRBV9	TRBJ1-5
ASSLLSGANVLT	TRBV5-1	TRBJ2-6
AAGGLRQAGEQY	TRBV7-6	TRBJ2-7
ASSATGRSPLH	TRBV27	TRBJ1-6
ASSYGRTYEQY	TRBV6-9	TRBJ2-7
ASSLNRGHNEQF	TRBV27	TRBJ2-1
ASSLDGRDYEQY	TRBV11-2	TRBJ2-7
ASSLVLAAQETQY	TRBV7-9	TRBJ2-5
SAELAGGPWRDTQY	TRBV20-1	TRBJ2-3
ASSMGGEETQY	TRBV19	TRBJ2-5
ASSYRLAGATDTQY	TRBV5-4	TRBJ2-3